The 9 T cell receptor beta chains below all came from one sample that was sequenced in a study of beta chain features in type 1 diabetes. Every isolated RNA sample was fully reverse transcribed, so sequencing captured expressed TCRB transcripts. Measured with immunoSEQ multiplex PCR; TCRdb has only the in-frame clones, and not every one. The sample comprises 430,000 or so clones, about an eighth of which are singletons, and approximately 0.05% rests with the top ten. Sequenced sample: naive CD4+ T cells from blood. These receptors all come from a woman aged 18-29 years in good health.

V is TRBV7-9 and J is TRBJ2-7; TRBD1 aligns across 9 bases. Germline V gene data show CDR1 as SEHNR and CDR2 as FQNEAQ (reference sequence). J was trimmed by 0 bases and V by 5 bases; bases with no gene match: 2. CDR3 length: 14 amino acids. The CDR3, as DNA: TGTGCCAGCAGCCAGACAGGGGGCTCCTACGAGCAGTACTTC. Translating gives CASSQTGGSYEQYF. The complete variable domain, with remaining parts taken from reference TRBV7-9 and TRBJ2-7, reads DTGVSQNPRHKITKRGQNVTFRCDPISEHNRLYWYRQTLGQGPEFLTYFQNEAQLEKSRLLSDRFSAERPKGSFSTLEIQRTEQGDSAMYLCASSQTGGSYEQYFGPGTRLTVT.

This clone was recorded a few times. The chain links TRBV13 to TRBJ2-1; TRBD2 aligns across 9 bases. This CDR3 has 16 residues. V lost 5 bases, J lost 0 bases, and 5 bases stayed unmatched. The germline gives CDR1 PRHDT, CDR2 FYEKMQ (reference sequence). In DNA form, the CDR3 reads TGTGCCAGCAGCGGTAGCGGGGGTCACTCCTACAATGAGCAGTTCTTC. It translates to CASSGSGGHSYNEQFF. The full variable domain, rest sourced from reference TRBV13 and TRBJ2-1, is AAGVIQSPRHLIKEKRETATLKCYPIPRHDTVYWYQQGPGQDPQFLISFYEKMQSDKGSIPDRFSAQQFSDYHSELNMSSLELGDSALYFCASSGSGGHSYNEQFFGPGTRLTVL.

V usage is TRBV4-1 and J usage is TRBJ1-6, with D uncertain. Looked up from germline, CDR1 is MGHRA and CDR2 is YSYEKL. Trimming shortened V by 3 bases and J by 4 bases, and 16 bases separated the two germline ends. The CDR3 has 17 amino acids. The CDR3 region is CASSQRVAGFYNSPLHF. The CDR3 DNA reads TGCGCCAGCAGCCAGAGGGTGGCGGGATTTTATAATTCACCCCTCCACTTT.

The chain recombines TRBV4-2 with TRBJ1-1, with D hard to call. Germline lookup yields CDR1 LGHNA and CDR2 YNFKEQ. The CDR3 totals 12 residues. V lost 4 bases, J lost 4 bases, and 7 bases lay in between. CDR3 DNA: TGTGCCAGCAGCCGCCGAGGCACTGAAGCTTTCTTT. Its protein is CASSRRGTEAFF.

The chain has TRBV15 and TRBJ2-6, with D maybe TRBD2 (6 bases). V lost 5 bases to trimming and J lost 4 bases, with 15 bases between them. This CDR3 has 16 amino acids. The germline V gene encodes CDR1 LNHNV and CDR2 YYDKDF (reference sequence). The CDR3 here is CATSPLGGSGANVLTF. Written as DNA, the CDR3 is TGTGCCACCAGCCCCTTGGGGGGATCCGGGGCCAACGTCCTGACTTTC.

The rearrangement uses TRBV20-1 and TRBJ2-7, with 7 nucleotides matching TRBD1. The CDR3 spans 11 residues. Per germline, CDR1 DFQATT and CDR2 SNEGSKA (reference sequence). V lost 6 bases, J lost 6 bases, and 5 bases stayed unmatched. The CDR3 here is CSAKGAREQYV. CDR3 nucleotide sequence: TGCAGTGCCAAGGGGGCTCGCGAGCAGTACGTC.

This clone was seen more than once but under ten times. The chain recombines TRBV30 with TRBJ2-5; 7 bases line up with TRBD1. The CDR3 covers 12 residues. Germline V gene sequence: CDR1 GTSNPN, CDR2 SVGIG (reference sequence). J was trimmed by 5 bases and V by 5 bases; bases with no gene match: 5. CDR3 residues: CAWATGVETQYF. The CDR3 nucleotides read TGTGCCTGGGCTACAGGGGTTGAGACCCAGTACTTC.

This clone was observed a handful of times. CDR3 coding DNA: TGCGCCAGCAGCCAAGTTACTCACCGGGGCTTAAATGAGCAGTTCTTC. Protein: CASSQVTHRGLNEQFF. The chain is built from TRBV4-1 and TRBJ2-1; perhaps D is TRBD1 or TRBD2 (5 bases each). The CDR3 sequence is 16 residues long. CDR1 and CDR2 from the germline V gene are MGHRA and YSYEKL. With 1 base removed from V and 7 bases from J, the gap between germline ends came to 17 bases.

The rearrangement joins TRBV20-1 to TRBJ1-2; D ambiguous. The CDR3 loop spans 11 amino acids. Germline V gene data show CDR1 as DFQATT and CDR2 as SNEGSKA (reference sequence). Between the trimmed V and J ends, which lost 6 bases and 8 bases, there was a span of 13 bases. The CDR3 bases are TGCAGTGCCAGGCTCAGGCAAGGCTACACCTTC. It specifies CSARLRQGYTF.